The next 19 T cell receptor beta chains were all read from a single sample in a study of patients and donors after allogeneic stem cell transplantation. Using its own MiXCR run on the RT-PCR reads, TCRdb lists one record per CDR3 protein. This sample yields fewer than 75,000 distinct CDR3 sequences, of which about 26% are seen a single time; more than 25% belongs to the top ten. Material: blood, either unsorted or a sorted T cell fraction (not recorded which). The receptors derive from a human donor who was either an allogeneic HSCT recipient or a stem cell or donor lymphocyte infusion donor (not recorded which). It is not recorded whose cells these are; they may come from a transplant donor.

This chain connects TRBV10-3 to TRBJ1-1; D unclear. The CDR3 covers 15 residues. From germline, CDR1 is ENHRY and CDR2 SYGVKD. V was clipped by 5 bases and J by 0 bases, with 13 bases between them. As DNA, the CDR3 is TGTGCCATCAGTCCAGTCGCGGGGATGAACACTGAAGCTTTCTTT. This sequence encodes CAISPVAGMNTEAFF.

There are a few counts of this clonotype. The gene calls are TRBV9 and TRBJ1-4, with TRBD1 as a possible D gene (6 bases). Trimming pared 2 bases from V and 8 bases from J, leaving 13 bases between. CDR3 length: 14 residues. Germline lookup yields CDR1 SGDLS and CDR2 YYNGEE. The CDR3 sequence is CASSVDRPGEKLFF. The CDR3 nucleotides are TGTGCCAGCAGCGTTGACAGGCCGGGAGAAAAACTGTTTTTT.

There are a few counts of this clonotype. V usage is TRBV5-6 and J usage is TRBJ2-1; 8 bases fit TRBD2. J gave up 10 bases and V 0 bases, and 0 bases lay outside the gene matches. Germline loops: CDR1 SGHDT, CDR2 YYEEEE. This CDR3 has 12 amino acids. Here the CDR3 DNA reads TGTGCCAGCAGCTTGGTAGCGGGAGAGCAGTTCTTC. It codes for CASSLVAGEQFF. The full variable domain, with the rest looked up from reference TRBV5-6 and TRBJ2-1, is DAGVTQSPTHLIKTRGQQVTLRCSPKSGHDTVSWYQQALGQGPQFIFQYYEEEERQRGNFPDRFSGHQFPNYSSELNVNALLLGDSALYLCASSLVAGEQFFGPGTRLTVL.

This chain joins TRBV4-1 and TRBJ1-2, with unresolved D. V was shortened by 2 bases and J by 3 bases, with 16 bases between the two germline ends. The length of the CDR3 is 16 residues. The V gene's germline CDR1 is MGHRA and CDR2 YSYEKL. The CDR3 is CASSQIFAGSDYGYTF. DNA of the CDR3: TGCGCCAGCAGCCAAATTTTTGCAGGCAGTGACTATGGCTACACCTTC.

This clonotype was counted only a few times. The chain joins TRBV29-1 to TRBJ1-5, with a weak D call TRBD1 (6 bases). The CDR3 spans 12 residues. Germline V gene lookup returns CDR1 SQVTM and CDR2 ANQGSEA. V lost 4 bases to trimming and J lost 4 bases, with 8 bases between them. The CDR3 region has the DNA TGCAGCGTTGGGGACATAAATCAGCCCCAGCATTTT. It is translated as CSVGDINQPQHF.

This clonotype was counted a few times. Here the CDR3 reads CASSYGQDNQPQHF. CDR3 in DNA: TGCGCCAGCAGCTACGGACAGGACAATCAGCCCCAGCATTTT. The chain carries TRBV5-1 and TRBJ1-5, with TRBD1 matching over 7 bases. This CDR3 region has 14 residues. Trimming removed 3 bases from V and 3 bases from J; junction bases left unmatched: 3. Germline V CDR1 and CDR2: SGHRS, YFSETQ.

The V gene is TRBV7-9, the J gene TRBJ2-7; either TRBD1 or TRBD2 may fit D (6 bases each). Trimming left V 3 bases short and J 2 bases short, with 11 bases between. CDR3 length: 14 residues. Germline CDR1 and CDR2: SEHNR and FQNEAQ (reference sequence). The CDR3 DNA reads as TGTGCCAGCAGCTTTACGGGGGCCACCTACGAGCAGTACTTC. This codes for CASSFTGATYEQYF.

The table lists this clonotype with many counts. The genes are TRBV7-3 and TRBJ2-3; 7 nucleotides match TRBD2. The germline CDR1 and CDR2 sequences are SGHTA and FQGTGA. Trimming took 3 bases from V and 6 from J; bases not matched to a gene: 15. The CDR3 is 17 amino acids. In DNA, the CDR3 is TGTGCCAGCAGCTTCAGCCCCTCTAGCGGCGCGGCTGATACGCAGTATTTT. Its protein is CASSFSPSSGAADTQYF.

This rearrangement joins TRBV19 to TRBJ1-1; no clear D. This CDR3 spans 16 amino acids. Germline V gene data show CDR1 as LNHDA and CDR2 as SQIVND (reference sequence). The V and J ends lost 1 base and 0 bases respectively, with 12 bases between them. CDR3 loop: CASSIGGVTMNTEAFF. CDR3 coding DNA: TGTGCCAGTAGTATAGGTGGAGTAACTATGAACACTGAAGCTTTCTTT.

This rearrangement joins TRBV6-2 or TRBV6-3 to TRBJ2-7; D call uncertain. Germline V lookup: CDR1 MNHEY, CDR2 SVGEGT. Trimming pared 2 bases from V and 3 bases from J, leaving 5 bases between. This CDR3 has 12 amino acids. The CDR3 loop reads CASSYPVYEQYF. In nucleotides, the CDR3 is TGTGCCAGCAGTTACCCAGTCTACGAGCAGTACTTC.

The chain recombines TRBV12-3 or TRBV12-4 with TRBJ2-7, with D tentatively TRBD1 or TRBD2 (5 bases each). The V end lost 6 bases, the J end lost 3 bases, and 12 bases lay between the germline ends. The CDR3 is 13 amino acids. Here the CDR3 DNA reads TGTGCCAGCAGCCATTTGGGGGACTACGAGCAGTACTTC. It translates to CASSHLGDYEQYF.

This clonotype has more than one count but fewer than ten. The rearrangement links TRBV7-3 to TRBJ2-3; TRBD2 is a possible D gene (7 bases). The CDR3 runs to 16 residues. Germline CDR1 SGHTA, CDR2 FQGTGA. V lost 1 base and J lost 2, with 13 bases in between. The CDR3 loop reads CASSLMGGPNTDTQYF. DNA for the CDR3: TGTGCCAGCAGCTTAATGGGGGGGCCGAACACAGATACGCAGTATTTT.

This clonotype counts as medium-sized (0.01 to 0.1%). The chain recombines TRBV11-2 with TRBJ1-3, with TRBD1 matching 9 bases. The V and J ends lost 5 bases and 3 bases, in that order; junction bases with no gene match: 11. Germline values: CDR1 SGHAT, CDR2 FQNNGV. There are 17 residues in the CDR3. CDR3 region: CASSPWSGQGRGNTIYF. The CDR3 coding sequence is TGTGCCAGCAGCCCCTGGTCGGGACAGGGACGTGGAAACACCATATATTTT. Full variable domain (missing parts from reference TRBV11-2 and TRBJ1-3): EAGVAQSPRYKIIEKRQSVAFWCNPISGHATLYWYQQILGQGPKLLIQFQNNGVVDDSQLPKDRFSAERLKGVDSTLKIQPAKLEDSAVYLCASSPWSGQGRGNTIYFGEGSWLTVV.

This clonotype was seen only a few times. The CDR3 region has the DNA TGTGCCATCGGGAAGGGACAGGGTCAAGAGACCCAGTACTTC. Translating gives CAIGKGQGQETQYF. This chain links TRBV10-3 with TRBJ2-5, with 9 bases lining up with TRBD1. Germline V gene lookup returns CDR1 ENHRY and CDR2 SYGVKD. The V segment lost 8 bases and the J segment 2 bases; nucleotides outside the gene matches: 6. This CDR3 is 14 amino acids long.

V gene TRBV4-2 combines with J gene TRBJ2-3; 12 nucleotides match TRBD1. Germline V lookup: CDR1 LGHNA, CDR2 YNFKEQ. Germline trimming cut 0 bases from V and 6 bases from J; bases unmatched to any gene: 4. This CDR3 spans 16 amino acids. In nucleotides, the CDR3 is TGTGCCAGCAGCCAAGAGGGACAGGGGGCGCCCGATACGCAGTATTTT. Translated: CASSQEGQGAPDTQYF.

V gene TRBV12-3 or TRBV12-4 combines with J gene TRBJ2-1; 8 bases agree with TRBD2. The CDR3 covers 15 residues. V was pared by 3 bases and J by 4 bases, with 5 bases of the junction left unmatched. The CDR3 reads CASSFRGGTYNEQFF. The CDR3 DNA sequence: TGTGCCAGCAGTTTCCGCGGGGGGACGTACAATGAGCAGTTCTTC.

This clonotype was found many times. The CDR3 region has the DNA TGTGCCAGCAGCCGAAGTAGAGGGGTCTATAATTCACCCCTCCACTTT. As protein: CASSRSRGVYNSPLHF. The chain has TRBV5-5 and TRBJ1-6, with TRBD1 as a possible D gene (5 bases). The V gene's germline CDR1 is SGHKS and CDR2 YYEKEE (reference sequence). Trimming left V 4 bases short and J 3 bases short, with 14 bases between. The CDR3 contains 16 residues.

The chain joins TRBV5-1 to TRBJ2-5; no definite D call. The V gene's germline CDR1 is SGHRS and CDR2 YFSETQ. Trimming stripped 2 bases from V and 4 bases from J, with 12 bases between. This CDR3 is 14 amino acids long. In DNA, the CDR3 is TGCGCCAGCAGCTTCCAGGCCCCTCGAGAGACCCAGTACTTC. Its protein is CASSFQAPRETQYF. Full variable domain (rest looked up from reference TRBV5-1 and TRBJ2-5): KAGVTQTPRYLIKTRGQQVTLSCSPISGHRSVSWYQQTPGQGLQFLFEYFSETQRNKGNFPGRFSGRQFSNSRSEMNVSTLELGDSALYLCASSFQAPRETQYFGPGTRLLVL.

J is TRBJ2-1 and V is TRBV7-9, with TRBD1 as a possible D gene (6 bases). The ends were cut back, 6 bases at V and 5 bases at J, with 14 bases in the middle. Germline V gene data show CDR1 as SEHNR and CDR2 as FQNEAQ (reference sequence). The CDR3 loop spans 14 amino acids. The CDR3 coding sequence is TGTGCCAGCAGGCCTAAAAGGACAGACAATGAGCAGTTCTTC. It yields the protein CASRPKRTDNEQFF.